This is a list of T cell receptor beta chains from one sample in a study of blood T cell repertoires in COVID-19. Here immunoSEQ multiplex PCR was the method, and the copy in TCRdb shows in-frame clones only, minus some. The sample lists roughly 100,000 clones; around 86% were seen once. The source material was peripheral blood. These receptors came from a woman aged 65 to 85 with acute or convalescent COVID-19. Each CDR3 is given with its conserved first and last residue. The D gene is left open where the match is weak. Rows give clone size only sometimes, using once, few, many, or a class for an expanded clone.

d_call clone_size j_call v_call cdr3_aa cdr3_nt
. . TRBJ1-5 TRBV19 CASSIVPGGNQPQHF TGTGCCAGTAGTATAGTACCAGGCGGCAATCAGCCCCAGCATTTT
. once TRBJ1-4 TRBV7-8 CASSSHRERNEKLFF TGTGCCAGCAGCTCGCACAGGGAGAGAAATGAAAAACTGTTTTTT
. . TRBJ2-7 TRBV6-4 CASSDSSWGVAYEQYF TGTGCCAGCAGTGACTCCTCATGGGGCGTAGCCTACGAGCAGTACTTC
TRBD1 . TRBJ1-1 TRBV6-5 CASMDRGLFTEAFF TGTGCCAGCATGGACAGGGGGCTTTTCACTGAAGCTTTCTTT
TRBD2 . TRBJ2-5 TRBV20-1 CSASYSGRGETQYF TGCAGTGCTAGTTATAGCGGGAGGGGAGAGACCCAGTACTTC
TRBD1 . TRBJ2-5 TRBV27 CASSFSGQGYETQYF TGTGCCAGCAGTTTCTCGGGACAGGGTTACGAGACCCAGTACTTC
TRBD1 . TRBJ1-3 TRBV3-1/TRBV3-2 CASSRNLGTGGNTIYF TGTGCCAGCAGCCGCAACTTAGGGACAGGGGGAAACACCATATATTTT
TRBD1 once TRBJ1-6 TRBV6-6 CASMGTASNSPLHF TGTGCCAGCATGGGGACAGCATCTAATTCACCCCTCCACTTT
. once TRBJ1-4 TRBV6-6 CASSYHRSLEKLFF TGTGCCAGCAGTTACCATCGGTCCCTTGAAAAACTGTTTTTT
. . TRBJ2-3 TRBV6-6 CASSPNRRDTQYF TGTGCCAGCAGTCCCAACCGGAGAGATACGCAGTATTTT
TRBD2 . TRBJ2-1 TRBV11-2 CASSPRTSGLYNEQFF TGTGCCAGCAGCCCTCGGACTAGCGGCCTCTACAATGAGCAGTTCTTC
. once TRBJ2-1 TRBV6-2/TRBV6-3 CASSYATPTNEQFF TGTGCCAGCAGTTACGCGACACCTACCAATGAGCAGTTCTTC
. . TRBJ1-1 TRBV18 CASSPLADTEAFF TGTGCCAGCTCACCATTAGCGGACACTGAAGCTTTCTTT
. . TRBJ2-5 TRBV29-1 CSGERLQMEGTQYF TGCAGCGGAGAACGGTTGCAAATGGAGGGGACCCAGTACTTC
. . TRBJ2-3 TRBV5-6 CASSLLVSSTDTQYF TGTGCCAGCAGCTTACTTGTTTCTAGCACAGATACGCAGTATTTT
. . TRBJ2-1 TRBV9 CASSVATGAGEQFF TGTGCCAGCAGCGTAGCTACGGGAGCGGGTGAGCAGTTCTTC
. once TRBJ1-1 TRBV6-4 CASSDSRGRNTEAFF TGTGCCAGCAGTGACTCCCGGGGAAGGAACACTGAAGCTTTCTTT
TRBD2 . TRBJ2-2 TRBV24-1 CATSPGGTGELFF TGTGCCACCAGTCCGGGGGGCACCGGGGAGCTGTTTTTT
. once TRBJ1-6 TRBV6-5 CASRGDTLNSPLHF TGTGCCAGCAGAGGGGACACCCTTAATTCACCCCTCCACTTT
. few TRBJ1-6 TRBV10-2 CASSERGMGLSPLHF TGCGCCAGCAGTGAAAGGGGAATGGGGCTTTCACCCCTCCACTTT
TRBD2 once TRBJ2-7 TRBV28 CASRHSGSGDEQYF TGTGCCAGCAGACATAGCGGGAGTGGCGACGAGCAGTACTTC
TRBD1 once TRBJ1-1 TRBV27 CASSLRQGVFMAFF TGTGCCAGCAGTTTACGACAGGGGGTCTTTATGGCTTTCTTT
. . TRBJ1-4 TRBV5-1 CASSLGQRNEKLFF TGCGCCAGCAGCTTGGGACAACGAAATGAAAAACTGTTTTTT
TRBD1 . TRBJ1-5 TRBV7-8 CASSQLGTDLGQPQHF TGTGCCAGCAGCCAGCTAGGGACAGACCTAGGGCAGCCCCAGCATTTT
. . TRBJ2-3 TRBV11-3 CASSPRRGLTDTQYF TGTGCCAGCAGCCCAAGGAGGGGGCTCACAGATACGCAGTATTTT
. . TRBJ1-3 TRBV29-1 CSVESRPGDIRSGNTIYF TGCAGCGTTGAGTCGCGACCAGGGGACATAAGGTCTGGAAACACCATATATTTT
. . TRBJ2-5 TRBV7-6 CASSPPLAGETQYF TGTGCCAGCAGCCCGCCACTAGCAGGGGAGACCCAGTACTTC
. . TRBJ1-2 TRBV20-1 CSASVSGGGYTF TGCAGTGCTAGTGTGTCGGGGGGTGGCTACACCTTC
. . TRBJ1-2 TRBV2 CASSEVENYGYTF TGTGCCAGCAGTGAGGTAGAGAACTATGGCTACACCTTC
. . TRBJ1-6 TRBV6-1 CASSEVRLNSPLHF TGTGCCAGCAGTGAAGTACGGTTGAATTCACCCCTCCACTTT
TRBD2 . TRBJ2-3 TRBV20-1 CSASRGLAGGSTDTQYF TGCAGTGCTAGTAGGGGACTAGCGGGAGGCTCAACAGATACGCAGTATTTT
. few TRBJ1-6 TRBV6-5 CASSKSSYNSPLHF TGTGCCAGCAGTAAGAGCTCCTATAATTCACCCCTCCACTTT
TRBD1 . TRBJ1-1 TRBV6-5 CASSPSQGGTEAFF TGTGCCAGCAGTCCTAGCCAGGGGGGTACTGAAGCTTTCTTT
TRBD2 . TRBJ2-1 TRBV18 CASSPGTSGVEQFF TGTGCCAGCTCACCGGGGACTAGCGGGGTTGAGCAGTTCTTC
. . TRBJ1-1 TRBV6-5 CASSLQVRNTEAFF TGTGCCAGCAGTCTGCAGGTCAGGAACACTGAAGCTTTCTTT
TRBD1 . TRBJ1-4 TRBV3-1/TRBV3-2 CASSQNRGGSNEKLFF TGTGCCAGCAGCCAAAACAGGGGGGGGTCTAATGAAAAACTGTTTTTT
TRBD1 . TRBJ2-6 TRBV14 CASSQLRDSSGANVLTF TGTGCCAGCAGCCAACTCCGGGACAGCTCTGGGGCCAACGTCCTGACTTTC